This paragraph covers one T cell receptor beta chain sequence. V gave up 0 bases and J gave up 10 bases, with 16 bases separating them. The CDR3 is 16 amino acids. In germline, CDR1 is LGHDT, CDR2 YNNKEL (reference sequence). The sample belongs to a study of blood T cell repertoires in COVID-19. The assay was immunoSEQ multiplex PCR, and TCRdb's table has in-frame clones only and misses some. The sample includes more than 200,000 clones, roughly 80% of them seen just once. Material: peripheral blood. The chain employs TRBV3-1 (or the pseudogene TRBV3-2) and TRBJ1-6, with D possibly TRBD1 on 5 matching bases. The sequence derives from a woman of 80 years or more with acute or convalescent COVID-19. The CDR3 DNA sequence: TGTGCCAGCAGCCAAGATAGGTTAGCAGGGTCCTCACCCCTCCACTTT. Translation: CASSQDRLAGSSPLHF.